This T cell receptor (beta chain) derives from a study of early T cells in non-severe SARS-CoV-2 infection (TCRdb year 2021). Study-wide context: Because TCR sequencing was done on bulk RNA from unsorted whole blood, the alpha and beta chains could not be paired.

The study was a case-control design nested within a healthcare worker cohort in London, UK, with weekly nasopharyngeal swab PCR tests and blood sampling. Healthcare workers were recruited during the week of the UK lockdown, between 23 and 31 March 2020, and followed weekly for up to roughly 16 weeks. As encoded in the germline V gene, CDR1 is KGHSH while CDR2 is LQKENI. The CDR3 spans 11 residues, from the cysteine through the phenylalanine. Left in the record is the CDR3 DNA by itself, 33 bases read in frame from the first base. Relative to germline, V is 6 bases shorter and J is 11 bases shorter, with 13 bases between their ends. Library preparation employed 5' RACE. Sequencing took place on a NextSeq 500. The TCR library protocol attached unique molecular identifiers to individual cDNA molecules to correct for sequencing error and PCR bias. Both TCR alpha and beta chains were sequenced, and tight co-correlation was observed between alpha and beta sequence abundances in each sample. Under the source paper's analysis protocol: Decombinator V4 was used to perform V gene, J gene and CDR3 annotation of TCR sequences. TCRs were defined as expanded if a significant change between any two time points was detected under a Poisson model with p below 0.0001. TCR abundances were normalised to the total number of TCRs sequenced per sample and were expressed as counts per million. TRAV1-2 paired with TRAJ12, TRAJ20 or TRAJ33 defined MAIT TCRs, while TRAV10 paired with TRAJ18 defined iNKT TCRs. VDJdb, accessed on 1 November 2021, was searched for TCRs annotated for CMV, EBV and SARS-CoV-2, and TCRs annotated for more than one antigen were excluded. TCRdb ran its own pipeline on the public reads, namely fastp trimming at Q25 and MiXCR clone calling, and kept in-frame beta chains. Each record represents a unique CDR3 protein, reported with the most common genes and DNA among its rows. The V and J calls, along with clone size, are taken from TCRdb and not from the paper's own processing. This sample has 26,000 or so distinct CDR3 sequences in its table, and roughly 5% of those were observed once. The top ten hold 4% of the sample.

The investigation overall reported the following: VDJdb matching was skewed toward anti-spike CD8 responses, so virus-specific expansions were likely underestimated and private and CD4 specificities were missed.

This clonotype was observed many times. There is no known antigen for this receptor. Base qualities are not at hand, and no much larger clone is one base apart. The receptor comes from an adult who was a healthcare worker with PCR-confirmed SARS-CoV-2 infection or an uninfected control (not recorded which). Sequencing was carried out using whole blood. The chain employs TRBV18 and TRBJ1-1; perhaps TRBD1 is the D gene, with 5 bases matching. The CDR3 protein is CASSQGYVAFF. DNA sequence: TGTGCCAGCTCGCAGGGTTACGTGGCTTTCTTT. Here the CDR3 is joined to the reference TRBV18 and TRBJ1-1 genes, and the full variable domain is: NAGVMQNPRHLVRRRGQEARLRCSPMKGHSHVYWYRQLPEEGLKFMVYLQKENIIDESGMPKERFSAEFPKEGPSILRIQQVVRGDSAAYFCASSQGYVAFFGQGTRLTVV.